This is a list of T cell receptor beta chains from one sample in a study of blood T cell repertoires in COVID-19. Assay used: immunoSEQ multiplex PCR; TCRdb lists only in-frame clones, some missing. The table records 80,000 to 100,000 clones, 60% to 85% of them present only once. The sequenced material came from peripheral blood. The origin of the receptors is a middle-aged man who had recovered from COVID-19. CDR3s include the opening cysteine and the closing phenylalanine or tryptophan. The D gene is left open where the match is weak. Expanded clones get a size class; other rows say once, few or many, or leave the size out.

v_gene	abundance	j_gene	len	d_gene	CDR3aa	CDR3nt
TRBV21-1	-	TRBJ1-2	15	-	CASSARTGGYHGYTF	TGTGCCAGCAGCGCCCGGACAGGGGGCTATCATGGCTACACCTTC
TRBV6-2/TRBV6-3	-	TRBJ2-3	16	TRBD2	CASSFRLAGYTDTQYF	TGTGCCAGCAGTTTCCGACTAGCGGGGTACACAGATACGCAGTATTTT
TRBV5-1	once	TRBJ2-7	14	TRBD1	CASSLGQGVYEQYF	TGCGCCAGCAGCTTGGGACAGGGGGTCTACGAGCAGTACTTC
TRBV4-1	few	TRBJ2-1	13	TRBD1	CASSQDRGRVQFF	TGCGCCAGCAGCCAGGACAGGGGGAGGGTGCAGTTCTTC
TRBV4-2	-	TRBJ2-7	15	TRBD2	CASSQDWTSPGEQYF	TGTGCCAGCAGCCAAGATTGGACTAGCCCGGGAGAGCAGTACTTC
TRBV5-1	few	TRBJ1-3	15	TRBD1	CASSLTGGTGNTIYF	TGCGCCAGCAGCTTAACAGGGGGCACTGGAAACACCATATATTTT
TRBV10-3	-	TRBJ2-7	14	TRBD1	CAIRVDRVSFEQYF	TGTGCCATCAGGGTGGACAGGGTTTCCTTCGAGCAGTACTTC
TRBV5-1	-	TRBJ1-3	15	TRBD1	CASSLEGQGGNTIYF	TGCGCCAGCAGCTTGGAAGGACAGGGGGGAAACACCATATATTTT
TRBV5-1	-	TRBJ1-2	15	TRBD1	CASSVTGGTNYGYTF	TGCGCCAGCAGCGTGACAGGGGGCACTAACTATGGCTACACCTTC
TRBV15	once	TRBJ2-1	14	TRBD1	CATSGGQPYNEQFF	TGTGCCACCAGCGGGGGACAGCCCTACAATGAGCAGTTCTTC
TRBV7-2	-	TRBJ2-7	19	TRBD2	CASRPSLGLAGASGYEQYF	TGTGCCAGCAGGCCAAGCCTGGGACTAGCGGGAGCTAGCGGCTACGAGCAGTACTTC
TRBV5-4	-	TRBJ2-7	16	TRBD2	CASSLGRAGVRYEQYF	TGTGCCAGCAGCTTGGGCCGAGCGGGAGTAAGGTACGAGCAGTACTTC
TRBV27	-	TRBJ1-5	15	TRBD1	CASDPTGGVNQPQHF	TGTGCCAGCGACCCAACAGGGGGCGTCAATCAGCCCCAGCATTTT
TRBV7-2	-	TRBJ1-6	16	-	CASSLTTGLKPSPLHF	TGTGCCAGCAGCTTAACCACGGGACTGAAACCTTCACCCCTCCACTTT
TRBV2	-	TRBJ2-6	17	TRBD1	CASSQDRVSFGANVLTF	TGTGCCAGCAGTCAAGACAGGGTGTCGTTTGGGGCCAACGTCCTGACTTTC
TRBV12-5	-	TRBJ2-2	12	-	CAGALLPGELFF	TGTGCTGGGGCCCTACTACCCGGGGAGCTGTTTTTT
TRBV5-1	-	TRBJ2-5	15	TRBD1	CASSLRGQVVKTQYF	TGCGCCAGCAGCTTGAGGGGACAGGTAGTGAAGACCCAGTACTTC
TRBV20-1	-	TRBJ1-1	14	TRBD1	CSASRQGGNTEAFF	TGCAGTGCTAGTCGGCAGGGGGGAAACACTGAAGCTTTCTTT
TRBV5-6	-	TRBJ2-1	13	-	CASSLDIGNEQFF	TGTGCCAGCAGCTTAGATATCGGCAATGAGCAGTTCTTC
TRBV5-1	-	TRBJ2-3	15	TRBD1	CASSLTGTGVPSQYF	TGCGCCAGCAGCTTGACCGGGACAGGGGTTCCGTCGCAGTATTTT
TRBV7-3	-	TRBJ2-1	16	-	CASSPTAGSGYNEQFF	TGTGCCAGCAGCCCCACGGCAGGGTCAGGATACAATGAGCAGTTCTTC
TRBV20-1	-	TRBJ1-1	15	TRBD1	CSASPRDRPNTEAFF	TGCAGTGCTAGTCCCCGGGACAGGCCGAACACTGAAGCTTTCTTT
TRBV5-1	-	TRBJ2-3	14	-	CASSSMTATDTQYF	TGCGCCAGCAGCTCCATGACAGCTACAGATACGCAGTATTTT
TRBV6-4	-	TRBJ2-1	13	-	CASSDNSYNEQFF	TGTGCCAGCAGTGATAACTCCTACAATGAGCAGTTCTTC
TRBV18	-	TRBJ2-7	14	TRBD1	CASSPWDRFDEQYF	TGTGCCAGCTCACCTTGGGACAGATTCGACGAGCAGTACTTC
TRBV7-3	-	TRBJ1-1	13	-	CASSPAGVTEAFF	TGTGCCAGCAGCCCCGCGGGAGTCACTGAAGCTTTCTTT
TRBV4-2	-	TRBJ2-1	14	-	CASSQAGGRDEQFF	TGTGCCAGCAGCCAAGCGGGGGGCCGCGATGAGCAGTTCTTC
TRBV4-2	-	TRBJ2-1	15	-	CASSQEEGSYNEQFF	TGTGCCAGCAGCCAAGAAGAGGGCTCCTACAATGAGCAGTTCTTC
TRBV7-3	-	TRBJ2-2	15	TRBD1	CASSAQGIHTGELFF	TGTGCCAGCAGCGCACAGGGGATACACACCGGGGAGCTGTTTTTT
TRBV7-3	-	TRBJ2-1	14	-	CASSLTRLYNEQFF	TGTGCCAGCAGCTTAACCAGGCTCTACAATGAGCAGTTCTTC
TRBV19	few	TRBJ1-5	13	-	CASMSGANQPQHF	TGTGCCAGTATGTCAGGGGCTAATCAGCCCCAGCATTTT
TRBV19	-	TRBJ1-5	14	TRBD1	CASTEQGRHQPQHF	TGTGCCAGTACCGAACAGGGGCGGCATCAGCCCCAGCATTTT
TRBV5-8	-	TRBJ2-7	15	TRBD1	CASSISGGPTYEQYF	TGTGCCAGCAGCATCTCAGGGGGCCCAACCTACGAGCAGTACTTC
TRBV6-1	-	TRBJ1-2	12	-	CASSERALGYTF	TGTGCCAGCAGTGAACGCGCGCTTGGCTACACCTTC
TRBV4-1	-	TRBJ1-4	15	TRBD1	CASSYTGQGGEKLFF	TGCGCCAGCAGCTATACCGGACAGGGAGGTGAAAAACTGTTTTTT
TRBV7-2	-	TRBJ2-1	15	TRBD2	CASSLVPSGSNEQFF	TGTGCCAGCAGCTTAGTTCCTAGCGGGAGTAATGAGCAGTTCTTC
TRBV6-5	few	TRBJ1-1	15	-	CASSLGTKRNTEAFF	TGTGCCAGCAGCCTGGGGACAAAACGGAACACTGAAGCTTTCTTT
TRBV7-2	-	TRBJ2-7	12	TRBD1	CASSLLAGGPYF	TGTGCCAGCAGCCTTTTGGCAGGGGGCCCGTACTTC
TRBV5-1	-	TRBJ2-5	16	-	CASSPDRTGVAETQYF	TGCGCCAGCAGCCCGGATCGGACCGGGGTCGCGGAGACCCAGTACTTC
TRBV6-2/TRBV6-3	-	TRBJ1-5	15	-	CASSSAAGGNQPQHF	TGTGCCAGCAGTTCCGCCGCGGGAGGAAATCAGCCCCAGCATTTT
TRBV29-1	-	TRBJ1-2	12	-	CSVVGEPEGYTF	TGCAGCGTTGTCGGGGAGCCCGAGGGCTACACCTTC
TRBV5-1	-	TRBJ2-7	18	TRBD2	CASSLAGSGGIYRYEQYF	TGCGCCAGCAGCTTGGCCGGTAGCGGGGGGATTTACCGCTACGAGCAGTACTTC
TRBV28	-	TRBJ2-7	14	TRBD1	CASSSGQGPYEQYF	TGTGCCAGCAGTTCGGGACAGGGTCCCTACGAGCAGTACTTC
TRBV19	-	TRBJ1-2	16	TRBD1	CASSMDVRDSYYGYTF	TGTGCCAGTAGTATGGACGTCCGGGACAGCTACTATGGCTACACCTTC
TRBV4-1	-	TRBJ2-3	14	TRBD2	CASSFGGSTDTQYF	TGCGCCAGCAGTTTCGGGGGGAGCACAGATACGCAGTATTTT
TRBV27	-	TRBJ2-1	16	TRBD2	CASSSSASGGYNEQFF	TGTGCCAGCAGTTCCTCCGCTAGCGGGGGTTACAATGAGCAGTTCTTC
TRBV14	once	TRBJ2-5	16	-	CASSQPRLAGYETQYF	TGTGCCAGCAGCCAACCTCGATTGGCGGGCTATGAGACCCAGTACTTC
TRBV18	few	TRBJ2-7	11	-	CASSPPPEQYF	TGTGCCAGCTCACCACCCCCGGAGCAGTACTTC
TRBV6-5	-	TRBJ2-1	12	TRBD1	CASRRTGTQQFF	TGTGCCAGCAGAAGGACAGGGACTCAGCAGTTCTTC